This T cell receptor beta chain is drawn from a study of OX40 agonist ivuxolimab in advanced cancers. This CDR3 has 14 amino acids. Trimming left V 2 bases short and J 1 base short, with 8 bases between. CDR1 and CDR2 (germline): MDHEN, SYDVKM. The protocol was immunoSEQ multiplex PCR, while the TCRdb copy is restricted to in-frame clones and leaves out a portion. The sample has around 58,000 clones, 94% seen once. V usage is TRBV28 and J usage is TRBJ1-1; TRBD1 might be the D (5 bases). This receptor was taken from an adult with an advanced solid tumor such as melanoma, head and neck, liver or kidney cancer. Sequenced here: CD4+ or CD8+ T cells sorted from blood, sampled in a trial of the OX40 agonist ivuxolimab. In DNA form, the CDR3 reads TGTGCCAGCAGTTTACAGGGAGGGAACACTGAAGCTTTCTTT. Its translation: CASSLQGGNTEAFF.